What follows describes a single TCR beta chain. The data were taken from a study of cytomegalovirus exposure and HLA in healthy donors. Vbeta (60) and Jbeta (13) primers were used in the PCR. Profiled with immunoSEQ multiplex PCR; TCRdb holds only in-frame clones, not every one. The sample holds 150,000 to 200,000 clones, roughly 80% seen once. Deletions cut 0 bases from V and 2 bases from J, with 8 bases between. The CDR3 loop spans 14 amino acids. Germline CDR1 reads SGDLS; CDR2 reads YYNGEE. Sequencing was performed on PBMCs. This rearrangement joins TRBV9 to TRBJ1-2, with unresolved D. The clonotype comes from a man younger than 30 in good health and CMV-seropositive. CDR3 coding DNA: TGTGCCAGCAGCGTAGCCGCAGCGAACTATGGCTACACCTTC. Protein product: CASSVAAANYGYTF.